This TCR beta chain is drawn from a study of blood T cell repertoires in COVID-19. On the study more broadly: Sources were T cells, B-cell-depleted T cells, or PBMCs; the material itself was cDNA or gDNA.

Method: immunoSEQ multiplex PCR; TCRdb's copy keeps in-frame clones and lacks some. The data hold 85,000 to 120,000 clones, with around nine tenths observed a single time. CDR3 size: 15 residues. J lost 7 bases, V lost 3 bases, and 8 bases had no gene match. CDR1 is ENHRY and CDR2 is SYGVKD in the germline V gene. The TCR originated in a man in his forties or fifties with active or convalescent COVID-19. Sample: peripheral blood. The rearrangement joins TRBV10-3 to TRBJ1-2; 10 bases align to TRBD1. The CDR3 reads CAISERRQGAGGYTF. The CDR3, as DNA: TGTGCCATCAGTGAAAGGAGACAGGGGGCCGGTGGCTACACCTTC.